This TCR beta chain was profiled in a study of blood T cell repertoires in COVID-19. Original processing methods: Cell counts per sample came from amplifying reference gene primers. Assay: immunoSEQ multiplex PCR; the TCRdb copy retains only in-frame clones and omits some. The DNA was the basis for D and trimming; V, J and clone size are from that table. The sample records 350,000 to 400,000 clones, roughly 87% being singletons. V was clipped by 3 bases and J by 5 bases; unmatched bases: 4. Germline V gene lookup returns CDR1 SGHRS and CDR2 YFSETQ. This CDR3 comprises 13 residues. Sequencing was carried out using PBMCs or T cells enriched from blood (not recorded which). The rearrangement links TRBV5-1 to TRBJ2-7; TRBD1 aligns across 8 bases. The sequence was collected from a woman aged 25 to 39 who had recovered from COVID-19. The CDR3 DNA reads TGCGCCAGCAGCTCGGGACAGGTAAACGAGCAGTACTTC. Translated: CASSSGQVNEQYF.